Listed here are 11 T cell receptor beta chains from one sample, sequenced in a study of blood T cell repertoires in COVID-19. Libraries were prepared by immunoSEQ multiplex PCR; TCRdb keeps only in-frame clonotypes and omits some of them. The table shows about 150,000 clones, with roughly 83% occurring only once. Sequenced material: peripheral blood. The origin of the receptors is an older woman with acute or convalescent COVID-19.

V and J are TRBV19 and TRBJ1-2, with TRBD1 matching over 7 bases. CDR3 length: 16 residues. Germline CDR1 and CDR2: LNHDA and SQIVND (reference sequence). Trimming took 3 bases from V and 3 from J; bases not matched to a gene: 10. CDR3 amino acids: CASSMTGIEEYYGYTF. As DNA, the CDR3 is TGTGCCAGTAGTATGACAGGGATTGAGGAATACTATGGCTACACCTTC.

This chain joins TRBV6-5 and TRBJ1-3; 8 bases fit TRBD1. Per the germline V gene, CDR1 is MNHEY and CDR2 is SVGAGI. J was trimmed by 3 bases and V by 9 bases; bases with no gene match: 10. CDR3 length: 15 residues. DNA for the CDR3: TGTGCCAGTATGTTTACAGGGGGTGTTGGAAACACCATATATTTT. Encoded protein: CASMFTGGVGNTIYF.

This clone was seen once. V and J are TRBV18 and TRBJ2-5; a possible D gene is TRBD2 (5 bases). V lost 0 bases, J lost 5 bases, and 10 bases lay in between. Per the germline V gene, CDR1 is KGHSH and CDR2 is LQKENI. The CDR3 runs 14 residues. The CDR3 spells CASSPPGEWETQYF. The CDR3 DNA reads as TGTGCCAGCTCACCACCCGGGGAATGGGAGACCCAGTACTTC.

This rearrangement joins TRBV27 to TRBJ2-7, with a possible D match to TRBD2 (6 bases). CDR3 size: 14 residues. The ends were cut back, 8 bases at V and 3 bases at J, with 17 bases in the middle. Germline loops: CDR1 MNHEY, CDR2 SMNVEV (reference sequence). The CDR3 DNA reads TGTGCCAGCGGCCCCTCTCACGGGGGCTACGAGCAGTACGTC. This codes for CASGPSHGGYEQYV.

The genes are TRBV3-1 (or the pseudogene TRBV3-2) and TRBJ1-2; 7 bases agree with TRBD1. CDR1 LGHDT and CDR2 YNNKEL come from the germline V gene (reference sequence). CDR3 size: 17 residues. V gave up 0 bases and J gave up 7 bases; unmatched junction bases: 14. CDR3 loop: CASSQDFGTAFSIGYTF. The CDR3 DNA reads as TGTGCCAGCAGCCAAGATTTCGGGACAGCCTTCTCTATTGGCTACACCTTC.

The chain is built from TRBV7-2 and TRBJ2-7, with a tentative D call TRBD1 (5 bases). The V gene's germline CDR1 is SGHTA and CDR2 FQGNSA. The CDR3 is 14 residues long. The V end lost 7 bases, the J end lost 1 base, and 14 bases lay between the germline ends. CDR3 in amino acids: CASTLSRGSYEQYF. The DNA of the CDR3 is TGTGCCAGCACCCTCAGTAGGGGATCCTACGAGCAGTACTTC.

V gene TRBV7-5 combines with J gene TRBJ2-7; whether TRBD1, the table's D call, matches the DNA was not checked. TRBV7-5 constitutes a pseudogene. The CDR3 has 14 amino acids. As DNA, the CDR3 is TGTGCCTCCTACCATCCGGGACAGAGATACGAGCAGTACTTC. Translation gives CASYHPGQRYEQYF.

The J gene is TRBJ1-2, the V gene TRBV15; tentative D call: TRBD1 (6 bases). The CDR3 runs 14 residues. CDR1 and CDR2 (germline): LNHNV, YYDKDF (reference sequence). Trimming took 1 base from V and 3 from J, leaving 9 bases between them. CDR3 sequence (DNA): TGTGCCACCAGCAGAGGTGCAGGGGACTATGGCTACACCTTC. Residues: CATSRGAGDYGYTF.

J is TRBJ1-3 and V is TRBV19; D is ambiguous. The CDR3 is 15 amino acids. The germline CDR1 and CDR2 sequences are LNHDA and SQIVND (reference sequence). V was pared by 1 base and J by 4 bases, with 11 bases between. The DNA of the CDR3 is TGTGCCAGTAGTATAGGGTCCGGGTACGGAAACACCATATATTTT. Translated: CASSIGSGYGNTIYF. The full variable domain, its missing parts supplied by reference TRBV19 and TRBJ1-3, is DGGITQSPKYLFRKEGQNVTLSCEQNLNHDAMYWYRQDPGQGLRLIYYSQIVNDFQKGDIAEGYSVSREKKESFPLTVTSAQKNPTAFYLCASSIGSGYGNTIYFGEGSWLTVV.

This rearrangement joins TRBV27 to TRBJ2-3, with 13 nucleotides matching TRBD2. V was clipped by 6 bases and J by 6 bases; unmatched bases: 9. Germline CDR1 MNHEY, CDR2 SMNVEV (reference sequence). The CDR3 has 16 amino acids. The CDR3 reads CASSRTSGGARDTQYF. CDR3 coding DNA: TGTGCCAGCAGCCGTACTAGCGGGGGGGCACGGGATACGCAGTATTTT.

The V gene is TRBV19, the J gene TRBJ1-5; D gene ambiguous. Germline V CDR1 and CDR2: LNHDA, SQIVND (reference sequence). The CDR3 spans 16 residues. The V gene lost 1 base and the J gene lost 1 base, with 11 bases spanning the gap. The CDR3 nucleotides read TGTGCCAGTAGTATAGGTCTCAGTCCAAGCAATCAGCCCCAGCATTTT. This translates into CASSIGLSPSNQPQHF.